Shown below are 3 T cell receptor beta chains from a single sample sequenced in a study of T cells in Graves' hyperthyroidism and ophthalmopathy. Amplification of TCR beta CDR3 regions used RNA as the template. When the TCR CDR3 underwent first-round RT-PCR, the HTBI primer set was used. MiXCR, applied by TCRdb to the multiplex PCR reads, yields one record per CDR3 protein. This table holds around 340,000 distinct CDR3 sequences, approximately 15% found once. Sequencing was carried out using blood. The receptors come from a woman aged 25 to 45 with Graves' hyperthyroidism.

This clonotype was counted only a few times. The rearrangement uses TRBV27 and TRBJ2-2; no clear D. The germline gives CDR1 MNHEY, CDR2 SMNVEV (reference sequence). This CDR3 is 16 amino acids long. Trimming pared 5 bases from V and 4 bases from J, leaving 17 bases between. CDR3 in DNA: TGTGCCAGCAGTAAGAACGGAGAGCTTCGCACCGGGGAGCTGTTTTTT. Its protein product is CASSKNGELRTGELFF.

At least ten counts were recorded for this clonotype. The chain employs TRBV15 and TRBJ2-2; 9 bases line up with TRBD2. J was trimmed by 1 base and V by 1 base; bases with no gene match: 1. Germline CDR1 is LNHNV and CDR2 is YYDKDF (reference sequence). The CDR3 runs to 16 residues. CDR3: CATSRGTSVNTGELFF. CDR3 nucleotide sequence: TGTGCCACCAGCAGAGGGACTAGCGTGAACACCGGGGAGCTGTTTTTT. Full variable domain (rest looked up from reference TRBV15 and TRBJ2-2): DAMVIQNPRYQVTQFGKPVTLSCSQTLNHNVMYWYQQKSSQAPKLLFHYYDKDFNNEADTPDNFQSRRPNTSFCFLDIRSPGLGDTAMYLCATSRGTSVNTGELFFGEGSRLTVL.

This clonotype was found many times. The chain recombines TRBV13 with TRBJ2-2; D gene ambiguous. Trimming shortened V by 5 bases and J by 6 bases, and 10 bases separated the two germline ends. The CDR3 totals 13 residues. From germline, CDR1 is PRHDT and CDR2 FYEKMQ (reference sequence). Written as DNA, the CDR3 is TGTGCCAGCAGCGAAGGAACGCCCGGGGAGCTGTTTTTT. Its translation: CASSEGTPGELFF.